The clone carrying this T cell receptor beta chain was recorded many times. The data derive from a study of T cells after yellow fever vaccination. CDR3 size: 16 residues. The germline V gene has CDR1 SGHRS and CDR2 YFSETQ. Trimming at V came to 4 bases and at J to 8 bases, leaving 9 bases not matched to a gene. Each CDR3 protein is one row after TCRdb ran MiXCR on the 5' RACE reads. The data show 300,000 to 450,000 distinct CDR3 sequences, 6.2% seen once. The chain combines TRBV5-1 with TRBJ2-3; 14 bases match TRBD2. The TCR originated in a young man who received the YFV17D yellow fever vaccine. The specimen comprised PBMCs, sampled 5 days after the yellow fever booster vaccination. The CDR3 region is CASSEGLAGGLTTQYF. Here the CDR3 DNA reads TGCGCCAGCAGCGAAGGACTAGCGGGAGGCCTAACTACGCAGTATTTT.